This T cell receptor (beta chain) was profiled in a study of siplizumab effects on memory and regulatory T cells. Note on this clone: Its antigen is undetermined.

Trimming removed 6 bases from V and 6 bases from J; junction bases left unmatched: 5. This CDR3 contains 14 residues. CDR1 is MNHEY, CDR2 SMNVEV, per germline (reference sequence). Study conclusions and caveats: Unstimulated subset assignment was obtained for only a minor fraction of alloreactive clones. An assignable phenotype, naive or memory, was missing from roughly 78-96% of proliferating CD4+ or CD8+ clones. Greater diversity than memory cells seemed evident in naive T cells, which also appeared to be major alloresponse contributors.

Per-sample assaying covered 95,000 to 100,000 TCR templates. The method was immunoSEQ multiplex PCR; TCRdb's version includes in-frame clones alone and lacks a portion of them. The table has about 100,000 clones, about 94% seen once. This TCR derives from a human donor in good health. This chain links TRBV27 with TRBJ2-7; 13 positions match TRBD2. Sample: CD4+ T cells sorted from blood. Here the CDR3 reads CASSGLAGVREQYF. CDR3 DNA: TGTGCCAGCAGCGGACTAGCGGGAGTCCGCGAGCAGTACTTC.